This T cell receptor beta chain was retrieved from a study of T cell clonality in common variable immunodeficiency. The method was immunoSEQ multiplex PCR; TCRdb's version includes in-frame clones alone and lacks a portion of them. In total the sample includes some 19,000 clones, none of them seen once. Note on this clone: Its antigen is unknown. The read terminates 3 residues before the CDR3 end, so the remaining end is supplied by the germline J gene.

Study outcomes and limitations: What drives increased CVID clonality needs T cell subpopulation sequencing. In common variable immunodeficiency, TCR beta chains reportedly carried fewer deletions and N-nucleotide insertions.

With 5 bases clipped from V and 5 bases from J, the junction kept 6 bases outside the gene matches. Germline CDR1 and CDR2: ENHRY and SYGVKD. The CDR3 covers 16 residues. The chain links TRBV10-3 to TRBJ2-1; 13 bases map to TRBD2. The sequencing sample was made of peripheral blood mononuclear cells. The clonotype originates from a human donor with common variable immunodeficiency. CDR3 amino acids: CAISQGLAGHNNEQFF. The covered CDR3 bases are TGTGCCATCAGTCAGGGACTAGCGGGACATAACAATGAG.